The 6 T cell receptor beta chains presented below share a single source sample, sequenced in a study of blood T cell repertoires in COVID-19. Clones were sequenced by immunoSEQ multiplex PCR, and TCRdb holds only the in-frame ones, with some missing. The sample shows around 36,000 clones, approximately 91% of them seen only once. The sample was peripheral blood. The receptors shown here come from a human donor in a cohort sampled during active COVID-19.

A single count supports this clone. This chain links TRBV3-1 (or the pseudogene TRBV3-2) with TRBJ2-7; D is possibly TRBD1 (5 bases). V was clipped by 1 base and J by 7 bases, with 14 bases between them. The CDR3 totals 14 residues. Germline CDR1 reads LGHDT; CDR2 reads YNNKEL (reference sequence). This CDR3 reads CASSQGGGYGEQYF. The CDR3 nucleotides are TGTGCCAGCAGCCAAGGGGGCGGTTATGGGGAGCAGTACTTC.

This clone was seen more than once but under ten times. The gene calls are TRBV19 and TRBJ2-7; possible D gene TRBD1, 5 bases. V shed 7 bases and J shed 5 bases, with 15 bases lying between them. There are 13 residues in the CDR3. Germline CDR1 LNHDA, CDR2 SQIVND (reference sequence). CDR3 sequence reads: CASMKQGRNEQYF. The DNA of the CDR3 is TGTGCCAGTATGAAGCAGGGCCGGAACGAGCAGTACTTC.

This clone was observed a single time. V gene TRBV11-2 combines with J gene TRBJ1-2, with 7 bases identical to TRBD1. The CDR3 runs to 15 residues. Unmatched junction bases numbered 12, after V lost 6 bases and J lost 5 bases. The germline gives CDR1 SGHAT, CDR2 FQNNGV. The CDR3 loop is CASRRPGTASYGYTF. The CDR3, as DNA: TGTGCCAGCAGGCGACCCGGGACAGCCTCTTATGGCTACACCTTC.

CDR3 loop: CASSQATGPRDTEAFF. For the CDR3, the DNA is TGTGCCAGCAGCCAAGCTACAGGGCCGCGGGACACTGAAGCTTTCTTT. The rearrangement uses TRBV3-1 (or the pseudogene TRBV3-2) and TRBJ1-1, with a tentative D call TRBD1 (6 bases). The CDR3 length is 16 residues. The germline gives CDR1 LGHDT, CDR2 YNNKEL (reference sequence). Deletions cut 1 base from V and 3 bases from J, with 15 bases between.

Here the CDR3 DNA reads TGTGCCAGCAGCTTAGGCGCGACCGGGGAGCTGTTTTTT. Residues: CASSLGATGELFF. The chain couples TRBV7-9 to TRBJ2-2; D not resolved. V lost 1 base to trimming and J lost 5 bases, with 5 bases between them. The CDR3 sequence is 13 residues long. The germline CDR1 and CDR2 sequences are SEHNR and FQNEAQ (reference sequence).

The rearrangement links TRBV5-6 to TRBJ2-1, with TRBD1 matching 8 bases. The CDR3 has 16 amino acids. Germline V lookup: CDR1 SGHDT, CDR2 YYEEEE. With V trimmed by 3 bases and J by 4 bases, 9 bases remained unmatched. The DNA of the CDR3 is TGTGCCAGCAGCTATATTCCCGGGACAGGTTACAATGAGCAGTTCTTC. It specifies CASSYIPGTGYNEQFF. The full variable domain, in which reference TRBV5-6 and TRBJ2-1 provide the parts outside the CDR3, is DAGVTQSPTHLIKTRGQQVTLRCSPKSGHDTVSWYQQALGQGPQFIFQYYEEEERQRGNFPDRFSGHQFPNYSSELNVNALLLGDSALYLCASSYIPGTGYNEQFFGPGTRLTVL.